Following are 19 T cell receptor delta chains from one sample sequenced in a study of Vδ1+ human thymocytes. Points from the study as a whole: Thymic TRG and TRD repertoires appeared highly polyclonal, with Gaussian CDR3 length distributions.

The template was reverse-transcribed extracted RNA. The CDR3 regions were amplified by multiplex PCR from V-gene primers to a constant-region primer. TCRdb redid the clone calls on the multiplex PCR reads with CATT. The sample lists tens of thousands of delta-chain clones; more than 12% were seen once. These receptors have no identified antigens. The sequenced sample was Vdelta1+ gamma-delta thymocytes from the thymus. The subset was: FACS-sorted CD3+ TCRalphabeta- TCRVdelta1+ TCRVdelta2- thymocytes. These TCRs come from a girl under three years old who had congenital heart surgery.

This clone was picked up a small number of times. This chain links TRDV1 with TRDJ1, with TRDD3 matching 8 bases. Trimming at V came to 4 bases and at J to 7 bases, leaving 32 bases not matched to a gene. The CDR3 extends over 22 amino acids. Germline assignment: CDR1 TSWWSYY and CDR2 QGS. The CDR3 reads CALGARGTRGILGIPSSGKLIF. Here the CDR3 DNA reads TGTGCTCTTGGGGCTAGGGGTACGAGGGGCATACTGGGGATACCCTCCAGCGGTAAACTCATCTTT.

This clone was seen more than once but under ten times. V is TRDV1 and J is TRDJ1, with 9 positions matching TRDD3. Germline V CDR1 and CDR2: TSWWSYY, QGS. With V trimmed by 3 bases and J by 0 bases, 23 bases remained unmatched. The CDR3 spans 22 residues. The CDR3 loop reads CALGDASLSYWGTAGYTDKLIF. The CDR3 region has the DNA TGTGCTCTTGGGGACGCCTCCCTCTCCTACTGGGGGACCGCAGGATACACCGATAAACTCATCTTT.

This clone was counted between two and nine times. J is TRDJ1 and V is TRDV1; no firm D call. CDR1 and CDR2 (germline): TSWWSYY, QGS. With 0 bases removed from V and 0 bases from J, the gap between germline ends came to 44 bases. The CDR3 loop spans 27 amino acids. The CDR3 here is CALGELPAARGVPLEGRPRTYTDKLIF. CDR3 DNA sequence: TGTGCTCTTGGGGAACTCCCTGCGGCCCGGGGTGTTCCCCTTGAGGGTCGACCCAGGACGTACACCGATAAACTCATCTTT.

The chain is built from TRDV1 and TRDJ1; 9 nucleotides align to TRDD3. Trimming cost V 2 bases and J 0 bases; bases outside gene matches: 19. In germline, CDR1 is TSWWSYY, CDR2 QGS. The CDR3 spans 21 residues. The CDR3 nucleotides read TGTGCTCTTGGGGAAGGCCTTGCAGGGGGGATACCCCCCTTCGACACCGATAAACTCATCTTT. Amino acids: CALGEGLAGGIPPFDTDKLIF.

Comment on this clone: The junction shows a germline mismatch at one end, possibly a read error. Distinct nucleotide sequences in the sample also encode this CDR3. The chain links TRDV2 to TRDJ1, with TRDD3 matching over 9 bases. There are 17 residues in the CDR3. Germline values: CDR1 GEAIGNYY, CDR2 EKD. This CDR3 reads CACDTVVGDKSTDKLIF. DNA of the CDR3: TGTGCCTGTGACACGGTGGTGGGGGATAAGTCGACCGATAAACTTATCTTT.

The gene calls are TRDV1 and TRDJ1; 11 nucleotides agree with TRDD3. CDR3 length: 19 residues. V dropped 4 bases and J dropped 10; count of bases not matched to a gene: 23. CDR1 and CDR2 (germline): TSWWSYY, QGS. The CDR3 spells CALGGPVGDTRRGSIRLIF. DNA of the CDR3: TGTGCTCTTGGGGGCCCCGTGGGGGATACGAGGCGTGGGAGCATTAGACTCATCTTT.

Only a few counts were recorded for this clone. The chain recombines TRDV1 with TRDJ1, with TRDD3 matching over 9 bases. CDR1 and CDR2 (germline): TSWWSYY, QGS. V lost 1 base to trimming and J lost 3 bases; unmatched junction nucleotides: 12. This CDR3 region has 18 residues. The CDR3 is CALGERTTFWGISDKLIF. The DNA of the CDR3 is TGTGCTCTTGGGGAACGGACTACGTTCTGGGGGATCTCCGATAAACTCATCTTT.

This clone occurred a few times. Other DNA sequences within the sample encode an identical CDR3. The chain is built from TRDV1 and TRDJ1, with 12 bases matching TRDD3. Germline V gene sequence: CDR1 TSWWSYY, CDR2 QGS. The CDR3 is 18 residues long. After removal of 1 base from V and 1 base from J, the junction contained 7 bases not matched to a gene. The CDR3 region is CALGERDLGDTITDKLIF. The CDR3 DNA sequence: TGTGCTCTTGGGGAACGAGATCTGGGGGATACGATCACCGATAAACTCATCTTT.

This clone was detected only a few times. J is TRDJ1 and V is TRDV1, with D unresolved. The CDR3 is made up of 20 amino acids. V lost 1 base, J lost 1 base, and 25 bases lay in between. Germline V gives CDR1 TSWWSYY, CDR2 QGS. The DNA for the CDR3 is TGTGCTCTTGGGGAACGGGCCTTACCTAATTATACTTCGGGCACCGATAAACTCATCTTT. Translated, it gives CALGERALPNYTSGTDKLIF.

This clone was observed a handful of times. The J gene is TRDJ1, the V gene TRDV1, with 8 positions matching TRDD3. CDR3 length: 18 residues. CDR1 and CDR2 from the germline V gene are TSWWSYY and QGS. Losses at the gene ends were 9 bases for V and 0 bases for J; bases not matched to a gene: 18. The CDR3 DNA is TGTGCTCTGGACCGAACTGGGGGGTACTGGCCCAACACCGATAAACTCATCTTT. Protein sequence: CALDRTGGYWPNTDKLIF.

This clone was recorded a few times. The chain uses TRDV1 and TRDJ1; maybe TRDD2 (5 bases). Trimming pared 2 bases from V and 1 base from J, leaving 35 bases between. The CDR3 spans 23 residues. The germline V gene has CDR1 TSWWSYY and CDR2 QGS. The CDR3 here is CALGEGRFLSKTTPGRCTDKLIF. In DNA form, the CDR3 reads TGTGCTCTTGGGGAAGGTCGATTCCTGTCGAAGACCACCCCCGGGAGGTGCACCGATAAACTCATCTTT.

This clone came up a few times. This chain joins TRDV1 and TRDJ1, with unresolved D. With 1 base removed from V and 5 bases from J, the gap between germline ends came to 14 bases. The CDR3 is 15 residues long. CDR1 is TSWWSYY and CDR2 is QGS in the germline V gene. The CDR3 DNA sequence: TGTGCTCTTGGGGAACGTCCGATCGTTGAGGATAAACTCATCTTT. Translated, it gives CALGERPIVEDKLIF.

The chain couples TRDV1 to TRDJ1; D is possibly TRDD2 (9 bases). The CDR3 has 23 amino acids. V lost 2 bases to trimming and J lost 0 bases, with 34 bases between them. Germline V gene sequence: CDR1 TSWWSYY, CDR2 QGS. CDR3 protein: CALGEDPLPTVYWGGTYTDKLIF. In DNA, the CDR3 is TGTGCTCTTGGGGAAGACCCCCTTCCTACGGTTTACTGGGGGGGCACGTACACCGATAAACTCATCTTT.

In its sample, this clone was seen a few times. The V and J genes are TRDV1 and TRDJ1; a weak D match, TRDD3 (5 bases). This CDR3 contains 21 residues. V was pared by 4 bases and J by 5 bases, with 35 bases between. CDR1 is TSWWSYY and CDR2 is QGS in the germline V gene. The CDR3 loop reads CALGVRGGTHPYGYWPDKLIF. CDR3 sequence (DNA): TGTGCTCTTGGGGTTCGAGGAGGCACACACCCGTATGGGTACTGGCCAGATAAACTCATCTTT.

The chain combines TRDV1 with TRDJ1, with D unclear. Looked up from germline, CDR1 is TSWWSYY and CDR2 is QGS. The CDR3 sequence is 13 residues long. V dropped 5 bases and J dropped 3 bases, with 10 bases sitting between them. CDR3 in amino acids: CALGNHRPDKLIF. CDR3 DNA sequence: TGTGCTCTTGGGAACCACCGGCCCGATAAACTCATCTTT.

This clone has just a few counts. This chain connects TRDV1 to TRDJ1, with TRDD3 matching over 9 bases. With V trimmed by 0 bases and J by 3 bases, 32 bases remained unmatched. This CDR3 has 25 amino acids. The germline V gene has CDR1 TSWWSYY and CDR2 QGS. CDR3 residues: CALGELPWVGDYRPTGGPFSDKLIF. The CDR3 DNA follows: TGTGCTCTTGGGGAACTCCCTTGGGTGGGGGATTACCGCCCTACTGGGGGACCTTTCTCCGATAAACTCATCTTT.

This sequence joins TRDV1 and TRDJ1, with 10 bases fitting TRDD3. Unmatched junction bases numbered 21, after V lost 1 base and J lost 1 base. The CDR3 spans 22 residues. CDR1 and CDR2 (germline): TSWWSYY, QGS. The DNA for the CDR3 is TGTGCTCTTGGGGAACCGCCTCGCCCGGGGAGGTGGGGGATACCCAGCACCGATAAACTCATCTTT. Protein sequence: CALGEPPRPGRWGIPSTDKLIF.

In its sample, this clone was seen a few times. The J gene is TRDJ2, the V gene TRDV1; 11 nucleotides align to TRDD3. The trim removed 3 bases at V and 0 bases at J, leaving 24 bases unmatched. Germline CDR1 TSWWSYY, CDR2 QGS. The CDR3 is 24 amino acids. Written as DNA, the CDR3 is TGTGCTCTTGGGGACAACAGTGGCCCCTTGGGTTGGGGGATACGCCCCACTTTGACAGCACAACTCTTCTTT. Translated, it gives CALGDNSGPLGWGIRPTLTAQLFF.

This chain links TRDV3 with TRDJ3; D is uncertain. The CDR3 consists of 14 residues. The germline CDR1 and CDR2 sequences are TVYSNPD and GDNSRS (reference sequence). V gave up 2 bases and J gave up 0 bases, with 5 bases separating them. CDR3 DNA: TGTGCCTTTCAGAGCTCCTGGGACACCCGACAGATGTTTTTC. It is translated as CAFQSSWDTRQMFF. The whole variable domain, filled in from reference TRDV3 and TRDJ3, reads CDKVTQSSPDQTVASGSEVVLLCTYDTVYSNPDLFWYRIRPDYSFQFVFYGDNSRSEGADFTQGRFSVKHILTQKAFHLVISPVRTEDSATYYCAFQSSWDTRQMFFGTGIKLFVEP.